This T cell receptor beta chain is from a study of shared clonotypes between healthy human individuals. CDR1 and CDR2 (germline): SGHVS, FQNEAQ. The V gene lost 1 base and the J gene lost 5 bases, with 10 bases spanning the gap. The CDR3 loop spans 14 amino acids. TCRdb keeps only in-frame clones here, not all; method: immunoSEQ multiplex PCR. The sample lists about 1.5 million clones; around 98% were seen once. J is TRBJ2-3 and V is TRBV7-8; no firm D call. The sequenced sample consisted of naive CD4+ T cells sorted from blood. Noted subset: CD45RA+ positively selected. This TCR was recovered from a man aged 25 to 40 in good health. CDR3 sequence: CASSLVDWVDTQYF. The CDR3 DNA reads as TGTGCCAGCAGCTTAGTAGATTGGGTAGATACGCAGTATTTT.